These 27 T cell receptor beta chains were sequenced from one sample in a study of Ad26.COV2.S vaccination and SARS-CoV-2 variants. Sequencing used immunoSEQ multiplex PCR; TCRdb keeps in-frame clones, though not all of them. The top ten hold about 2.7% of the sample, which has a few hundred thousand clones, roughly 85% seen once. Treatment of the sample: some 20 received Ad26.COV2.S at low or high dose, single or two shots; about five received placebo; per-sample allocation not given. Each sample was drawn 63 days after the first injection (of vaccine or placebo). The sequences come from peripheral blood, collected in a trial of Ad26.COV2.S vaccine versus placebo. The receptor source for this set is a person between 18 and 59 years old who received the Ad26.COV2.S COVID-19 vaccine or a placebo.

CDR3 amino acids: CASSFGGTTNEKLFF. CDR3 sequence (DNA): TGTGCCAGCAGTTTTGGGGGAACAACTAATGAAAAACTGTTTTTT. This chain connects TRBV27 to TRBJ1-4; D is possibly TRBD1 (5 bases). CDR1 is MNHEY, CDR2 SMNVEV, per germline (reference sequence). The CDR3 runs 15 residues. Deletions cut 3 bases from V and 0 bases from J, with 8 bases between. Complete variable domain (other parts from reference TRBV27 and TRBJ1-4): EAQVTQNPRYLITVTGKKLTVTCSQNMNHEYMSWYRQDPGLGLRQIYYSMNVEVTDKGDVPEGYKVSRKEKRNFPLILESPSPNQTSLYFCASSFGGTTNEKLFFGSGTQLSVL.

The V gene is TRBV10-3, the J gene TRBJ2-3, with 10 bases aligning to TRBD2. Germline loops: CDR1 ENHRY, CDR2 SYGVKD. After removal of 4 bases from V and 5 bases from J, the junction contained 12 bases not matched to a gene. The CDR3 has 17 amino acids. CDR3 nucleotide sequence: TGTGCCATCAGTGCCTCCAGCGGGAGGGCCCCCAGAGATACGCAGTATTTT. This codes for CAISASSGRAPRDTQYF.

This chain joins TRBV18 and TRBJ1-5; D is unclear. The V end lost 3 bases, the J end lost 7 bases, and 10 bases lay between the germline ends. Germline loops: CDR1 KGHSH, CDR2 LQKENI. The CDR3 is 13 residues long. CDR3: CASSPSRTQPQHF. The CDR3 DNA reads TGTGCCAGCTCACCCTCCAGGACCCAGCCCCAGCATTTT.

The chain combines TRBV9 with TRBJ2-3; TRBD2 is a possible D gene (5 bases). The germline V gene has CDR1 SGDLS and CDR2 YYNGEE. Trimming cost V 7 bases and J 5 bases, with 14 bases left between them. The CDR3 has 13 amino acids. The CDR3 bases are TGTGCCAGCGACTCGGGCCGGGGAGATACGCAGTATTTT. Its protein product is CASDSGRGDTQYF.

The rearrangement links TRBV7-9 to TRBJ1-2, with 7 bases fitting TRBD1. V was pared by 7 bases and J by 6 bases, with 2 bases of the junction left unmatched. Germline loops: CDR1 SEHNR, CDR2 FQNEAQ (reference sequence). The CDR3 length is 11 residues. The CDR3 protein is CASTDRDGYTF. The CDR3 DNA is TGTGCCAGCACCGACAGGGATGGCTACACCTTC.

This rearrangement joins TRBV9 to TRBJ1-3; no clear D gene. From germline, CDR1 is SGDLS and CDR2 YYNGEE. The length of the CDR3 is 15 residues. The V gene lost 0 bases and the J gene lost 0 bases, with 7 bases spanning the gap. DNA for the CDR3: TGTGCCAGCAGCGTAGGGTCCCCCTCTGGAAACACCATATATTTT. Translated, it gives CASSVGSPSGNTIYF.

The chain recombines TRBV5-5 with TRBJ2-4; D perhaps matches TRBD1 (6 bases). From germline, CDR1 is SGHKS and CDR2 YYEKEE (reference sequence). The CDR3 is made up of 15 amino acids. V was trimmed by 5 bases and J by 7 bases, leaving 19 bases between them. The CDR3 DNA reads TGTGCCAGCAGTTCCCCCGACAGGAAGCCGAACATTCAGTACTTC. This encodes CASSSPDRKPNIQYF.

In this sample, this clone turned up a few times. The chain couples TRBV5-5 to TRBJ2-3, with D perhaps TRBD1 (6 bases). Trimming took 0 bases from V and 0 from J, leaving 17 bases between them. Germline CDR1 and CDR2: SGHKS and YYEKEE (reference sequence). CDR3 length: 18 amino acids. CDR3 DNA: TGTGCCAGCAGCTTGGCTTACAGGGAATCGCTTAGCACAGATACGCAGTATTTT. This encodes CASSLAYRESLSTDTQYF.

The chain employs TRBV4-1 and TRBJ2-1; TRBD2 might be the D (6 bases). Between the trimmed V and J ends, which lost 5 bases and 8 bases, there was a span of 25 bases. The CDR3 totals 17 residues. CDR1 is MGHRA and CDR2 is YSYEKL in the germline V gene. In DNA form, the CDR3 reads TGCGCCAGCAGCGTGAGGGCCGGGACTGAGGGCCCCCATGAGCAGTTCTTC. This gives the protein CASSVRAGTEGPHEQFF.

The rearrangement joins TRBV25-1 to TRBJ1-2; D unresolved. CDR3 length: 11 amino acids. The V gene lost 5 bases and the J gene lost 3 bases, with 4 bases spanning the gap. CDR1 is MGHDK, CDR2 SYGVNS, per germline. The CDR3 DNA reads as TGTGCCAGCAGTAGTTACTATGGCTACACCTTC. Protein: CASSSYYGYTF.

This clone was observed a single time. The CDR3 protein is CASSLARSPYEQYF. Here the CDR3 DNA reads TGTGCCAGCAGCTTAGCGAGGAGTCCCTACGAGCAGTACTTC. The gene calls are TRBV7-2 and TRBJ2-7; unclear D gene. Trimming stripped 0 bases from V and 2 bases from J, with 8 bases between. Germline loops: CDR1 SGHTA, CDR2 FQGNSA. CDR3 length: 14 amino acids.

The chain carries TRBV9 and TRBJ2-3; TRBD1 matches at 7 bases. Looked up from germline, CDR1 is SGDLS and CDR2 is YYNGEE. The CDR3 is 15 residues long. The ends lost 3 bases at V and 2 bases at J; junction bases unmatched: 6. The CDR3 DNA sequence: TGTGCCAGCAGCGGTACAGGGGCGTACACAGATACGCAGTATTTT. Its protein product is CASSGTGAYTDTQYF.

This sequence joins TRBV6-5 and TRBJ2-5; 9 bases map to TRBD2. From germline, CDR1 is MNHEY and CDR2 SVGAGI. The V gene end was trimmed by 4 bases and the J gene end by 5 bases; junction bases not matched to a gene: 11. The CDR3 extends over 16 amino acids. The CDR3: CASSSLAGGRRETQYF. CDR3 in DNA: TGTGCCAGCAGTTCTCTGGCGGGGGGGCGGAGGGAGACCCAGTACTTC.

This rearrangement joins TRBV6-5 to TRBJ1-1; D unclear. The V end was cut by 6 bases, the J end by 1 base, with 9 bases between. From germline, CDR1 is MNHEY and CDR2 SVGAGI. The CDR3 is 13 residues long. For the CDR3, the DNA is TGTGCCAGCAGCGCCACAGAGAACACTGAAGCTTTCTTT. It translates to CASSATENTEAFF.

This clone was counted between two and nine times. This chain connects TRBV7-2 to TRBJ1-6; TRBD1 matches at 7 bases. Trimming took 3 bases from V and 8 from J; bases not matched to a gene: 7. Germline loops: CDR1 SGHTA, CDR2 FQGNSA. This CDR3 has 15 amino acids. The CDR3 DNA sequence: TGTGCCAGCAGCTTCCCGAGGGGGCGGGATTCACCCCTCCACTTT. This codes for CASSFPRGRDSPLHF.

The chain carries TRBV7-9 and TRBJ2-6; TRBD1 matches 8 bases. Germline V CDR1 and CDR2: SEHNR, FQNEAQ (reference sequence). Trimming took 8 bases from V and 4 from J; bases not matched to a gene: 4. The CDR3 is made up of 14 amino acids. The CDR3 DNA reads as TGTGCCAGCCGACAGGGGTACGGGGCCAACGTCCTGACTTTC. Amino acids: CASRQGYGANVLTF.

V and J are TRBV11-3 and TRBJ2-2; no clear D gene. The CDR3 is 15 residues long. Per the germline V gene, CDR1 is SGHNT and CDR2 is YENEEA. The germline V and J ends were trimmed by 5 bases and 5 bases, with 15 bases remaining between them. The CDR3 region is CASSRSGIVTGELFF. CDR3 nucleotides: TGTGCCAGCAGCCGCTCAGGCATTGTGACCGGGGAGCTGTTTTTT.

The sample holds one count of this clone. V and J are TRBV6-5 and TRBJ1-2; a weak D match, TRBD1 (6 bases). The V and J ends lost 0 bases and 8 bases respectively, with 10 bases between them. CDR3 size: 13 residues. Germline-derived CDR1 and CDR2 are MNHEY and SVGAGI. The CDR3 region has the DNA TGTGCCAGCAGTTACTCCGGGGGCCGAGGCTACACCTTC. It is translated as CASSYSGGRGYTF.

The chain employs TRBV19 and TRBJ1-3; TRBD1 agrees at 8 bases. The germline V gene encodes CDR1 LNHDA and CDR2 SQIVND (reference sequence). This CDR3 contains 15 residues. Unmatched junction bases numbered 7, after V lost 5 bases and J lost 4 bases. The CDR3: CASSLDRDSGNTIYF. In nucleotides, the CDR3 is TGTGCCAGTAGTTTGGACAGGGACTCCGGAAACACCATATATTTT.

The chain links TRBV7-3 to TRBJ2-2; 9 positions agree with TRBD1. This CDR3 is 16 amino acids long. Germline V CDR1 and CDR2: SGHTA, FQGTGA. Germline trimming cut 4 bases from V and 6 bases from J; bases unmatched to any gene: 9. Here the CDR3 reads CASSSTPGQGPGELFF. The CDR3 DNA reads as TGTGCCAGCAGCTCAACACCGGGACAGGGCCCCGGGGAGCTGTTTTTT. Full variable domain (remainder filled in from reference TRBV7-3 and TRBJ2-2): GAGVSQTPSNKVTEKGKYVELRCDPISGHTALYWYRQSLGQGPEFLIYFQGTGAADDSGLPNDRFFAVRPEGSVSTLKIQRTERGDSAVYLCASSSTPGQGPGELFFGEGSRLTVL.

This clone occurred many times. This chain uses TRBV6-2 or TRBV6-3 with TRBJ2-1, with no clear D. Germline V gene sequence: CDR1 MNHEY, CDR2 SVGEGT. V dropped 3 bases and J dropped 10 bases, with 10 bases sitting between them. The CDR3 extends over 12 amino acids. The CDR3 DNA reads TGTGCCAGCAGTTATGCCCTTATAGAGCAGTTCTTC. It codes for CASSYALIEQFF.

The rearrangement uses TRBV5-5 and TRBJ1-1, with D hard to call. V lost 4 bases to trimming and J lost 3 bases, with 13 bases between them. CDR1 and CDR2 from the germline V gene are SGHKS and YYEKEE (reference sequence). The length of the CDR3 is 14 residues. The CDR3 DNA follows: TGTGCCAGCAGCCTGGCCCCGACGGACACTGAAGCTTTCTTT. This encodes CASSLAPTDTEAFF. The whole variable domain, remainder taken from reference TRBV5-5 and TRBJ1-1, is DAGVTQSPTHLIKTRGQQVTLRCSPISGHKSVSWYQQVLGQGPQFIFQYYEKEERGRGNFPDRFSARQFPNYSSELNVNALLLGDSALYLCASSLAPTDTEAFFGQGTRLTVV.

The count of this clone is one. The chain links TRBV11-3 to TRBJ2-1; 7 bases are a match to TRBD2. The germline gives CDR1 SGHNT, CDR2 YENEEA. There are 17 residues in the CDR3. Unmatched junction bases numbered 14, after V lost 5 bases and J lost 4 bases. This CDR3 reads CASSPHRAGASYNEQFF. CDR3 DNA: TGTGCCAGCAGCCCACACCGGGCGGGAGCGAGTTACAATGAGCAGTTCTTC.

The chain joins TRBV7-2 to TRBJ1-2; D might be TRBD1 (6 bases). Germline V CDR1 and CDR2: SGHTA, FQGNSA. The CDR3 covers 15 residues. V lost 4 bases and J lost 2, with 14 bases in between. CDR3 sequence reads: CASSYRETGNYGYTF. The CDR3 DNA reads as TGTGCCAGCAGCTATAGGGAGACAGGCAACTATGGCTACACCTTC.

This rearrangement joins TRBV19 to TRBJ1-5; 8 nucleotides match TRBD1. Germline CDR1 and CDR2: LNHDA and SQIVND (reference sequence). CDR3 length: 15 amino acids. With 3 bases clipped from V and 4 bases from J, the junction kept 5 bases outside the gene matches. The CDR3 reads CASSIVWDRNQPQHF. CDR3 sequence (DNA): TGTGCCAGTAGTATTGTATGGGACAGGAATCAGCCCCAGCATTTT.

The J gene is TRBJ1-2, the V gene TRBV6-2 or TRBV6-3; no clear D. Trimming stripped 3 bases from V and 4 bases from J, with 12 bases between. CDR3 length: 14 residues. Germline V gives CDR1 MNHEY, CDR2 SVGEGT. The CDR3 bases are TGTGCCAGCAGTTATAAGTCAGGCCCCTATGGCTACACCTTC. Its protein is CASSYKSGPYGYTF.

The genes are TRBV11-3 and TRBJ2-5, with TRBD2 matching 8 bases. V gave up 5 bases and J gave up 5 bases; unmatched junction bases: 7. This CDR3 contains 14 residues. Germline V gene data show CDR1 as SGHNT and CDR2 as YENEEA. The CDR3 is CASSPSGLGETQYF. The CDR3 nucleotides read TGTGCCAGCAGCCCCTCGGGACTAGGGGAGACCCAGTACTTC.